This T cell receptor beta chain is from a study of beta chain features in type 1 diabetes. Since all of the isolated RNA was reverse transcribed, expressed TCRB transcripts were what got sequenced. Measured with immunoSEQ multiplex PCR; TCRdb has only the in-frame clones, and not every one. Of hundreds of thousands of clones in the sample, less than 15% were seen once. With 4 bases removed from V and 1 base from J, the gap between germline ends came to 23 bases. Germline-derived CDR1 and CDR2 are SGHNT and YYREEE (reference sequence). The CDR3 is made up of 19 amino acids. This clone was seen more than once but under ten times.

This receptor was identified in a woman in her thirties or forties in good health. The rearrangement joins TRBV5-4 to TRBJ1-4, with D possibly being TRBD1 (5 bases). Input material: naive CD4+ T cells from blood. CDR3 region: CASSPWQGGLRKTNEKLFF. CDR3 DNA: TGTGCCAGCAGCCCCTGGCAGGGAGGTCTGAGGAAAACTAATGAAAAACTGTTTTTT.